The TCR beta chain under discussion was sequenced for a study of blood T cell repertoires in COVID-19. Background on the study: Collection of acute and convalescent COVID-19 samples took place in the United States, Italy and Spain. Sources were T cells, B-cell-depleted T cells, or PBMCs; the material itself was cDNA or gDNA.

The CDR3 consists of 13 residues. V was pared by 3 bases and J by 6 bases, with 15 bases between. CDR1 SQVTM and CDR2 ANQGSEA come from the germline V gene. In the authors' workflow: Amplification with reference gene primers provided the estimates of nucleated cell counts. This table comes from immunoSEQ multiplex PCR, and its TCRdb copy is limited to in-frame clones, with some not included. V, J and clone size reflect that table, while D and trimming were determined from the DNA. The table lists around 53,000 clones, 70% to 85% of them singletons, with more than 15% in the top ten. Specimen: peripheral blood. The chain is built from TRBV29-1 and TRBJ2-7; possibly TRBD2 for D (6 bases). This TCR was recovered from a man in his 70s with active COVID-19. CDR3 residues: CSVDRGTVGEQYF. The CDR3, as DNA: TGCAGCGTTGATCGGGGGACGGTCGGCGAGCAGTACTTC.